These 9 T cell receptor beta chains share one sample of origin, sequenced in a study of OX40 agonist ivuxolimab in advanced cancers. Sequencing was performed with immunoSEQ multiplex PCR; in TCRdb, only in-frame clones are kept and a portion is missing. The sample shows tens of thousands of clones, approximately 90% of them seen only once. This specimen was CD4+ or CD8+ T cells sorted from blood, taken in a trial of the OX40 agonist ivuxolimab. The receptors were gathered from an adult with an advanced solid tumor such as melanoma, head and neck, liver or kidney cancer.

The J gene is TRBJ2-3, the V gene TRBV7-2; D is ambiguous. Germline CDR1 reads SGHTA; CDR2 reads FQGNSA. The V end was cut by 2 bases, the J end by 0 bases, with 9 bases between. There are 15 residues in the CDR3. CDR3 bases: TGTGCCAGCAGCTTAACCGCGTCTAGCACAGATACGCAGTATTTT. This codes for CASSLTASSTDTQYF. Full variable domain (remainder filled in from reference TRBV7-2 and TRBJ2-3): GAGVSQSPSNKVTEKGKDVELRCDPISGHTALYWYRQSLGQGLEFLIYFQGNSAPDKSGLPSDRFSAERTGGSVSTLTIQRTQQEDSAVYLCASSLTASSTDTQYFGPGTRLTVL.

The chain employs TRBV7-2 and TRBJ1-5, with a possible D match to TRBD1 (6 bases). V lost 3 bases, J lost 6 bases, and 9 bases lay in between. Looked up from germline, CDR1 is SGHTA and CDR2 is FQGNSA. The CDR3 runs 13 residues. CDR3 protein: CASSLGGAQPQHF. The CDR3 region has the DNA TGTGCCAGCAGCTTGGGGGGGGCTCAGCCCCAGCATTTT.

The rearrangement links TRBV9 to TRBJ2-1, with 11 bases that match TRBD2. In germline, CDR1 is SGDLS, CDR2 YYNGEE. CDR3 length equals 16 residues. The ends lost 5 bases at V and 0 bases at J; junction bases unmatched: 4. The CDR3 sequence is CASSTSGSFSYNEQFF. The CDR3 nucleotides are TGTGCCAGCAGTACTAGCGGGAGCTTCTCCTACAATGAGCAGTTCTTC.

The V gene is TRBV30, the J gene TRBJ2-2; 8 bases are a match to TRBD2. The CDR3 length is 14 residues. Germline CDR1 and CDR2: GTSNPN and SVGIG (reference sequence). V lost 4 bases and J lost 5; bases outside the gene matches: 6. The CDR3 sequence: CAWKGLGGTGELFF. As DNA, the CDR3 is TGTGCCTGGAAGGGACTAGGGGGTACCGGGGAGCTGTTTTTT.

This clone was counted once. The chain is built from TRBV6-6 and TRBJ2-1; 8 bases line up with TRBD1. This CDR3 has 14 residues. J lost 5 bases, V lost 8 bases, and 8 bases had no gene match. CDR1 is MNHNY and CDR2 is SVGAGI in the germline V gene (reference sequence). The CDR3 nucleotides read TGTGCCAGCGGAAGGACAGGGACCCACAATGAGCAGTTCTTC. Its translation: CASGRTGTHNEQFF.

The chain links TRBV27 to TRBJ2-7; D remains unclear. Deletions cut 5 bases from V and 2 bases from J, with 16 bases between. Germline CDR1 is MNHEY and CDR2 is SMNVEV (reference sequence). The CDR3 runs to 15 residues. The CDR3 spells CASSLIGSAPYEQYF. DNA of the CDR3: TGTGCCAGCAGTCTCATCGGCAGCGCGCCCTACGAGCAGTACTTC.

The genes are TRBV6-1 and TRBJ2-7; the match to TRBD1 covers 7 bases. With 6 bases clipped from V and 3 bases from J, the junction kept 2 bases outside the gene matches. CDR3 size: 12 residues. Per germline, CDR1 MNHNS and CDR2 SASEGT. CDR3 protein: CASSGDSYEQYF. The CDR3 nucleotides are TGTGCCAGCAGCGGGGACAGCTACGAGCAGTACTTC.

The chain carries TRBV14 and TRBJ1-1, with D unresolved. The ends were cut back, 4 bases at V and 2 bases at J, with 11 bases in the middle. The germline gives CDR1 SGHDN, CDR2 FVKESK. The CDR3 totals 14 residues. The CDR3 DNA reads TGTGCCAGCAGCCGCCGGACCACCAACACTGAAGCTTTCTTT. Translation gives CASSRRTTNTEAFF.

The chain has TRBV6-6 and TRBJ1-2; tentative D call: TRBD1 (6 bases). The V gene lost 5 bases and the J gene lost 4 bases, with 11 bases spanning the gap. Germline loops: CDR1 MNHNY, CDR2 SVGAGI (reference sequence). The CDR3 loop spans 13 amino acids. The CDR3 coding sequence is TGTGCCAGCAGTAACAGGGACGGCTATGGCTACACCTTC. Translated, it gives CASSNRDGYGYTF.